The 22 T cell receptor beta chains reported below all come from one sample, sequenced in a study of blood T cell repertoires in COVID-19. Sequencing used immunoSEQ multiplex PCR; TCRdb keeps in-frame clones, though not all of them. The data hold some 150,000 clones, with approximately 80% observed a single time. The sequenced material came from peripheral blood. These TCRs come from a woman aged 40 to 50 with active or convalescent COVID-19.

The chain is built from TRBV7-8 and TRBJ2-7, with D perhaps TRBD2 (5 bases). The germline V and J ends were trimmed by 1 base and 0 bases, with 10 bases remaining between them. This CDR3 is built from 15 residues. Germline CDR1 SGHVS, CDR2 FQNEAQ. The CDR3 here is CASSLVTGNSYEQYF. The DNA of the CDR3 is TGTGCCAGCAGCTTAGTAACGGGAAACTCCTACGAGCAGTACTTC.

The genes are TRBV9 and TRBJ1-3; D not resolved. The V gene lost 0 bases and the J gene lost 6 bases, with 13 bases spanning the gap. The CDR3 is 15 residues long. Germline CDR1 SGDLS, CDR2 YYNGEE. For the CDR3, the DNA is TGTGCCAGCAGCGTAGAGCCAGGCGCACTAAACACCATATATTTT. It yields the protein CASSVEPGALNTIYF.

The V gene is TRBV7-8, the J gene TRBJ1-1; possible D gene TRBD1, 6 bases. The length of the CDR3 is 14 residues. Trimming left V 3 bases short and J 3 bases short, with 11 bases between. Germline V gene data show CDR1 as SGHVS and CDR2 as FQNEAQ. CDR3 nucleotide sequence: TGTGCCAGCAGCTTCAGGGGAGAGGACACTGAAGCTTTCTTT. This gives the protein CASSFRGEDTEAFF.

This clone appeared a single time. The chain carries TRBV7-2 and TRBJ1-4, with TRBD1 identical over 7 bases. CDR3 length: 14 amino acids. V dropped 5 bases and J dropped 2; count of bases not matched to a gene: 2. Germline values: CDR1 SGHTA, CDR2 FQGNSA. The CDR3 spells CASSKTGTNEKLFF. DNA of the CDR3: TGTGCCAGCAGCAAGACAGGGACTAATGAAAAACTGTTTTTT.

The chain links TRBV29-1 to TRBJ1-2; 10 bases match TRBD1. The ends lost 4 bases at V and 8 bases at J; junction bases unmatched: 7. Germline CDR1 and CDR2: SQVTM and ANQGSEA. The length of the CDR3 is 13 residues. The CDR3 bases are TGCAGCGTTGTGGGACAGGGGAGTTGGGGCTACACCTTC. Its protein product is CSVVGQGSWGYTF.

This clone was counted between two and nine times. The chain couples TRBV6-5 to TRBJ2-1; possible D gene TRBD2, 6 bases. CDR3 length: 15 amino acids. V lost 4 bases and J 0 bases, leaving 10 bases between the germline ends. Germline V lookup: CDR1 MNHEY, CDR2 SVGAGI. The CDR3 nucleotides read TGTGCCAGCAGTTTGGGCGGGATCTCCTACAATGAGCAGTTCTTC. This translates into CASSLGGISYNEQFF.

The chain employs TRBV7-2 and TRBJ2-1; 8 positions match TRBD2. Germline trimming cut 1 base from V and 9 bases from J; bases unmatched to any gene: 11. Germline loops: CDR1 SGHTA, CDR2 FQGNSA. The CDR3 is 16 amino acids. In DNA, the CDR3 is TGTGCCAGCAGCTTAGGGGGGACTAGACGGGGTGGTGAGCAGTTCTTC. Its translation: CASSLGGTRRGGEQFF.

This chain uses TRBV28 with TRBJ1-4; D call uncertain. Trimming took 6 bases from V and 7 from J, leaving 9 bases between them. CDR3 length: 12 residues. Germline CDR1 and CDR2: MDHEN and SYDVKM. CDR3 amino acids: CASSLPGEKLFF. The CDR3 DNA reads as TGTGCCAGCAGCCTGCCGGGTGAAAAACTGTTTTTT.

Here the CDR3 reads CASSLWQGKETQYF. As DNA, the CDR3 is TGTGCCAGCAGCTTGTGGCAGGGGAAAGAGACCCAGTACTTC. V is TRBV7-2 and J is TRBJ2-5; D might be TRBD1 (6 bases). This CDR3 contains 14 residues. CDR1 and CDR2 (germline): SGHTA, FQGNSA. Trimming removed 3 bases from V and 3 bases from J, with 11 bases in between.

The V and J genes are TRBV7-2 and TRBJ2-7; TRBD1 matches at 10 bases. Per the germline V gene, CDR1 is SGHTA and CDR2 is FQGNSA. This CDR3 comprises 14 residues. The junction had 8 bases not matched to a gene; V was cut back by 5 bases and J by 7 bases. The CDR3 region is CASSPGTGDREQYF. The CDR3, as DNA: TGTGCCAGCAGCCCGGGGACAGGGGATAGGGAGCAGTACTTC.

The V and J genes are TRBV11-3 and TRBJ2-1; D is uncertain. V lost 4 bases and J lost 6, with 10 bases in between. From germline, CDR1 is SGHNT and CDR2 YENEEA. The CDR3 contains 13 residues. CDR3 in amino acids: CASSSHFSNEQFF. The CDR3 DNA is TGTGCCAGCAGCTCACATTTCAGCAATGAGCAGTTCTTC.

This chain connects TRBV4-3 to TRBJ2-5, with 7 bases matching TRBD1. V trimming: 0 bases; J trimming: 1 base; junction bases outside the gene matches: 5. Germline-derived CDR1 and CDR2 are LGHNA and YSLEER. There are 16 residues in the CDR3. The CDR3 reads CASSQDLGQAQETQYF. The CDR3 nucleotides are TGCGCCAGCAGCCAAGATCTCGGACAGGCCCAAGAGACCCAGTACTTC.

The chain joins TRBV28 to TRBJ2-7, with D possibly matching TRBD1 (6 bases). The ends were cut back, 3 bases at V and 0 bases at J, with 12 bases in the middle. Germline V gene data show CDR1 as MDHEN and CDR2 as SYDVKM. The CDR3 contains 15 residues. The CDR3 region is CASSFSGQRSYEQYF. In nucleotides, the CDR3 is TGTGCCAGCAGTTTCTCCGGACAGCGCTCCTACGAGCAGTACTTC.

The chain employs TRBV18 and TRBJ1-2, with D possibly matching TRBD1 (6 bases). There are 15 residues in the CDR3. V was trimmed by 3 bases and J by 6 bases, leaving 17 bases between them. Germline loops: CDR1 KGHSH, CDR2 LQKENI. The DNA of the CDR3 is TGTGCCAGCTCACCCATGCAAAGGCAGGGGAATGGCTACACCTTC. Translating it yields CASSPMQRQGNGYTF.

Here the CDR3 reads CASSRPAGEAFF. CDR3 coding DNA: TGTGCCAGCTCACGCCCGGCAGGGGAAGCTTTCTTT. V gene TRBV18 combines with J gene TRBJ1-1; TRBD1 is a possible D gene (5 bases). V lost 4 bases and J lost 8, with 11 bases in between. The CDR3 runs 12 residues. Germline V gives CDR1 KGHSH, CDR2 LQKENI.

The V gene is TRBV2, the J gene TRBJ2-7, with D possibly TRBD1 on 7 matching bases. The V gene lost 5 bases and the J gene lost 4 bases, with 15 bases spanning the gap. CDR1 is SNHLY, CDR2 FYNNEI, per germline. The CDR3 has 14 amino acids. The DNA of the CDR3 is TGTGCCAGCAGTCTTGGACAGGCGGGATACGAGCAGTACTTC. Residues: CASSLGQAGYEQYF.

The rearrangement joins TRBV27 to TRBJ1-2, with 11 positions matching TRBD1. The germline gives CDR1 MNHEY, CDR2 SMNVEV (reference sequence). This CDR3 has 14 residues. The J segment lost 8 bases and the V segment lost 2 bases, leaving 4 bases of the junction unmatched. This chain's CDR3 is CASSLRTGGGGYTF. The DNA of the CDR3 is TGTGCCAGCAGTTTAAGGACAGGGGGCGGCGGCTACACCTTC.

The chain joins TRBV5-1 to TRBJ2-5, with D perhaps matching TRBD2 (6 bases). Germline loops: CDR1 SGHRS, CDR2 YFSETQ. This CDR3 contains 13 residues. The V gene lost 4 bases and the J gene lost 4 bases, with 11 bases spanning the gap. The CDR3 DNA follows: TGCGCCAGCAGCCGGGTGGGAGGAGAGACCCAGTACTTC. Amino acid sequence: CASSRVGGETQYF. The full variable domain, in which reference TRBV5-1 and TRBJ2-5 provide the parts outside the CDR3, is KAGVTQTPRYLIKTRGQQVTLSCSPISGHRSVSWYQQTPGQGLQFLFEYFSETQRNKGNFPGRFSGRQFSNSRSEMNVSTLELGDSALYLCASSRVGGETQYFGPGTRLLVL.

The rearrangement links TRBV6-5 to TRBJ1-1; D remains unclear. Germline-derived CDR1 and CDR2 are MNHEY and SVGAGI. Deletions cut 2 bases from V and 4 bases from J, with 5 bases between. The length of the CDR3 is 12 residues. CDR3 residues: CASSYPFTEAFF. In DNA form, the CDR3 reads TGTGCCAGCAGTTACCCATTCACTGAAGCTTTCTTT.

The J gene is TRBJ2-5, the V gene TRBV28; 7 bases match TRBD1. The V gene end was trimmed by 6 bases and the J gene end by 4 bases; junction bases not matched to a gene: 14. Germline V gene lookup returns CDR1 MDHEN and CDR2 SYDVKM. This CDR3 contains 16 residues. The CDR3 bases are TGTGCCAGCAGCAATCCGCCAGGGGGATTGCGAGAGACCCAGTACTTC. Its protein is CASSNPPGGLRETQYF.

J is TRBJ1-2 and V is TRBV6-1; 10 nucleotides match TRBD1. This CDR3 has 15 amino acids. Unmatched junction bases numbered 4, after V lost 2 bases and J lost 4 bases. CDR1 is MNHNS, CDR2 SASEGT, per germline. The chain's CDR3 is CASSERTGGTYGYTF. The CDR3 nucleotides are TGTGCCAGCAGTGAACGGACAGGGGGAACCTATGGCTACACCTTC.

The chain recombines TRBV19 with TRBJ1-1; TRBD1 agrees at 10 bases. The CDR3 has 14 amino acids. The germline CDR1 and CDR2 sequences are LNHDA and SQIVND (reference sequence). J was trimmed by 5 bases and V by 8 bases; bases with no gene match: 8. The CDR3 coding sequence is TGTGCCAGTGAGGGACAGGGGAGGGGGACTGAAGCTTTCTTT. Protein product: CASEGQGRGTEAFF.